This T cell receptor beta chain was sequenced for a study of blood T cells in healthy people across ages. Study-wide points: Roughly linear declines in TCR beta diversity per million T cells occurred with age.

Between the trimmed V and J ends, which lost 5 bases and 2 bases, there was a span of 17 bases. Per the germline V gene, CDR1 is DFQATT and CDR2 is SNEGSKA (reference sequence). The CDR3 length is 15 residues. Sample-barcoded 5' priming and a J-beta primer mix drove a second PCR of roughly 6 to 12 cycles. TCRdb reprocessed the 5' RACE reads via MiXCR and lists one record per CDR3 protein. This sample has more than 1.4 million distinct CDR3 sequences, with 42% found just once. This clonotype was seen more than once but under ten times. Its antigen is unknown. There were healthy Caucasian individuals from Russia, aged about 6 to 100, serving as donors.

The chain couples TRBV20-1 to TRBJ2-3; D is possibly TRBD2 (5 bases). The source material was blood. The sequence was collected from a young woman in good health. The CDR3 DNA is TGCAGTGCTGTTACCGGGATTGAGGTCACAGATACGCAGTATTTT. The encoded protein is CSAVTGIEVTDTQYF.